The source of this T cell receptor (beta chain) is a study of blood T cell repertoires in COVID-19. At the level of the study: PBMCs, B-cell-depleted T cells, or T cells provided the cDNA or gDNA that made up the material.

Assay: immunoSEQ multiplex PCR; the TCRdb copy retains only in-frame clones and omits some. This table has 270,000 or so clones, roughly 80% appearing once. Cohort assignment relied on participant-reported clinical history. Cohort 3 donors counted as recovered after two negative PCRs, clearance, or resolved symptoms. The V end was cut by 8 bases, the J end by 2 bases, with 13 bases between. The CDR3 extends over 13 amino acids. The V gene's germline CDR1 is MDHEN and CDR2 SYDVKM. The chain is built from TRBV28 and TRBJ2-7, with no clear D. The TCR was taken from a middle-aged man who had recovered from COVID-19. The sequenced material came from PBMCs or T cells enriched from blood (not recorded which). This CDR3 is CASGVPVTYEQYF. CDR3 bases: TGTGCCAGCGGTGTCCCAGTCACCTACGAGCAGTACTTC.